This T cell receptor beta chain was retrieved from a study of T cell responses to AZD1222 COVID-19 vaccine. Profiling relied on immunoSEQ multiplex PCR, and the TCRdb table lists in-frame clones only, not all of them. The sample comprises around 130,000 clones, around nine tenths of which are singletons, and about 1.1% rests with the top ten. Germline CDR1 is SGDLS and CDR2 is YYNGEE. The CDR3 runs to 16 residues. V lost 0 bases and J lost 0; bases outside the gene matches: 3. Sequences were derived from peripheral blood, sampled 28 days after the second AZD1222 dose. This chain joins TRBV9 and TRBJ1-3, with 7 bases identical to TRBD1. The receptor was derived from an adult who received the AZD1222 COVID-19 vaccine. CDR3 protein: CASSVGTGSSGNTIYF. As DNA, the CDR3 is TGTGCCAGCAGCGTAGGGACAGGTAGCTCTGGAAACACCATATATTTT.